The 8 T cell receptor beta chains below come from one sample, sequenced in a study of T-cell memory formation after mild COVID-19. TCRdb ran MiXCR on the 5' RACE reads and lists one entry per CDR3 protein. The sample has 410,000 or so distinct CDR3 sequences; 23% are singletons. The sample taken for sequencing was PBMCs or a T cell subset sorted from them (not recorded which). Receptors were obtained from an adult woman who had mild COVID-19 (a few samples of this study predate the infection). Cell type and time point are not known.

The chain employs TRBV15 and TRBJ2-7, with D maybe TRBD1 (6 bases). V was pared by 3 bases and J by 4 bases, with 16 bases between. Germline CDR1 reads LNHNV; CDR2 reads YYDKDF (reference sequence). The CDR3 runs to 15 residues. CDR3 in amino acids: CATSSRGNRAYEQYF. The CDR3 bases are TGTGCCACCAGCAGTAGGGGAAACAGGGCGTACGAGCAGTACTTC.

This clonotype was detected a few times. The J gene is TRBJ2-1, the V gene TRBV7-9, with 11 nucleotides matching TRBD2. In germline, CDR1 is SEHNR, CDR2 FQNEAQ (reference sequence). This CDR3 is built from 17 residues. J gave up 10 bases and V 0 bases, and 11 bases lay outside the gene matches. CDR3 residues: CASSLATGLAVSGEQFF. The DNA of the CDR3 is TGTGCCAGCAGCTTAGCGACGGGACTAGCGGTGTCGGGGGAGCAGTTCTTC.

This clonotype came up a few times. The rearrangement joins TRBV9 to TRBJ2-1; D ambiguous. The CDR3 contains 15 residues. The V end was cut by 0 bases, the J end by 5 bases, with 12 bases between. Germline V gene data show CDR1 as SGDLS and CDR2 as YYNGEE. CDR3 DNA sequence: TGTGCCAGCAGCGTAGCTTCCGGGTTCGACAATGAGCAGTTCTTC. This encodes CASSVASGFDNEQFF.

The V and J genes are TRBV24-1 and TRBJ1-2; 7 bases agree with TRBD1. This CDR3 spans 16 amino acids. Germline CDR1 and CDR2: KGHDR and SFDVKD. Trimming cost V 3 bases and J 3 bases; bases outside gene matches: 9. CDR3 residues: CATSDTTGRFHYGYTF. In DNA form, the CDR3 reads TGTGCCACCAGTGATACGACAGGGAGGTTTCACTATGGCTACACCTTC.

This clonotype was detected ten times or more. This chain links TRBV10-3 with TRBJ2-3; D remains unclear. Germline V lookup: CDR1 ENHRY, CDR2 SYGVKD. The CDR3 consists of 15 residues. V was trimmed by 3 bases and J by 0 bases, leaving 10 bases between them. The CDR3 sequence is CAISDKPTSTDTQYF. CDR3 nucleotides: TGTGCCATCAGTGATAAACCGACAAGCACAGATACGCAGTATTTT.

The chain has TRBV7-9 and TRBJ2-5; D ambiguous. The ends were cut back, 5 bases at V and 3 bases at J, with 10 bases in the middle. CDR1 and CDR2 (germline): SEHNR, FQNEAQ (reference sequence). The CDR3 is made up of 13 amino acids. CDR3 sequence (DNA): TGTGCCAGCAGCCCGACTGAGGAAGAGACCCAGTACTTC. Protein: CASSPTEEETQYF.

This clonotype was found once. The chain employs TRBV5-4 and TRBJ1-6; D ambiguous. CDR1 is SGHNT, CDR2 YYREEE, per germline (reference sequence). The CDR3 sequence is 15 residues long. Between the trimmed V and J ends, which lost 0 bases and 6 bases, there was a span of 10 bases. Here the CDR3 DNA reads TGTGCCAGCAGCTTGGCCGTGGCGACTAATTCACCCCTCCACTTT. Its protein is CASSLAVATNSPLHF.

This clonotype was recorded a few times. The chain links TRBV6-6 to TRBJ2-7; no firm D call. The length of the CDR3 is 14 residues. Germline V gene lookup returns CDR1 MNHNY and CDR2 SVGAGI (reference sequence). V was clipped by 5 bases and J by 0 bases, with 11 bases between them. In DNA, the CDR3 is TGTGCCAGCAGTCACCGTAAAAGCTCCTACGAGCAGTACTTC. As protein: CASSHRKSSYEQYF.